A single sample is the source of the 29 T cell receptor beta chains below, sequenced in a study of blood T cells in healthy people across ages. Together with a sample-barcoded 5' primer, a J-beta primer mix was included in a second PCR lasting about 6 to 11 cycles. TCRdb processed the 5' RACE reads anew with MiXCR; each CDR3 protein has one entry. The sample lists 600,000 to 1,000,000 distinct CDR3 sequences, roughly 25% occurring once. These data were also filed under a second study, of T cells of mothers and their children.

The sequenced sample consisted of blood. Source of these receptors: a boy aged 5 to 17 in good health.

The J gene is TRBJ1-2, the V gene TRBV20-1; tentative D call: TRBD1 (5 bases). The CDR3 spans 12 residues. The ends were cut back, 3 bases at V and 4 bases at J, with 9 bases in the middle. From germline, CDR1 is DFQATT and CDR2 SNEGSKA (reference sequence). CDR3 loop: CSAREGTYGYTF. The CDR3, as DNA: TGCAGTGCTAGGGAAGGGACCTATGGCTACACCTTC.

The chain carries TRBV4-3 and TRBJ1-2; 7 bases align to TRBD1. The CDR3 consists of 17 residues. Germline V lookup: CDR1 LGHNA, CDR2 YSLEER. The V segment lost 0 bases and the J segment 5 bases; nucleotides outside the gene matches: 12. The DNA of the CDR3 is TGCGCCAGCAGCCAAGAACGCTGGGACAGCCTCTGGTATGGCTACACCTTC. Residues: CASSQERWDSLWYGYTF.

The CDR3 bases are TGCAGCGTCCTTCAGGGGACTAACACTGAAGCTTTCTTT. It translates to CSVLQGTNTEAFF. V and J are TRBV29-1 and TRBJ1-1, with D possibly TRBD1 on 6 matching bases. Germline loops: CDR1 SQVTM, CDR2 ANQGSEA. V lost 6 bases, J lost 2 bases, and 13 bases lay in between. CDR3 length equals 13 residues.

The gene calls are TRBV6-6 and TRBJ1-3; D gene unclear. V lost 5 bases and J 2 bases, leaving 13 bases between the germline ends. Looked up from germline, CDR1 is MNHNY and CDR2 is SVGAGI (reference sequence). This CDR3 is built from 15 residues. CDR3 sequence (DNA): TGTGCCAGCAGTCAGCCAACAGTGCCTGGAAACACCATATATTTT. Its translation: CASSQPTVPGNTIYF.

Regarding this clonotype: Germline is not matched at one junction end, which may reflect a read error. The chain uses TRBV3-1 and TRBJ2-5; 11 bases map to TRBD1. The CDR3 runs 17 residues. Germline V lookup: CDR1 LGHDT, CDR2 YNNKEL (reference sequence). CDR3 loop: CASSHGPGQGGQESQYF. The CDR3 DNA reads TGTGCCAGCAGCCACGGCCCGGGACAGGGGGGCCAAGAGTCCCAGTACTTC.

The chain employs TRBV7-2 and TRBJ2-3; D might be TRBD2 (6 bases). Germline values: CDR1 SGHTA, CDR2 FQGNSA. V shed 5 bases and J shed 4 bases, with 22 bases lying between them. This CDR3 contains 17 residues. In DNA form, the CDR3 reads TGTGCCAGCAGCCTTACCGGGGGACTGACACGGGCAGATACGCAGTATTTT. It encodes CASSLTGGLTRADTQYF.

The table lists this clonotype with a few counts. V and J are TRBV29-1 and TRBJ2-3; D possibly corresponds to TRBD1 (5 bases). The germline V and J ends were trimmed by 4 bases and 2 bases, with 10 bases remaining between them. The CDR3 is 13 residues long. Germline V lookup: CDR1 SQVTM, CDR2 ANQGSEA. CDR3 nucleotide sequence: TGCAGCGTTGGAACAGGCACCACAGATACGCAGTATTTT. Amino acids: CSVGTGTTDTQYF.

This chain uses TRBV7-2 with TRBJ2-5; no definite D call. The last part of the DNA fits TRBJ2-7 better; the J call may be wrong. Germline V gene sequence: CDR1 SGHTA, CDR2 FQGNSA. There are 15 residues in the CDR3. CDR3 residues: CASSSRVAQSYEQYF. The CDR3 DNA reads TGTGCCAGCAGCTCTCGGGTAGCTCAATCCTACGAGCAGTACTTC.

This clonotype has just a few counts. This chain uses TRBV18 with TRBJ1-2; no clear D gene. The ends were cut back, 6 bases at V and 5 bases at J, with 19 bases in the middle. Germline CDR1 and CDR2: KGHSH and LQKENI. The CDR3 has 15 amino acids. The CDR3, as DNA: TGTGCCAGCTCGCAAGATCCGTCCCCAATTTATGGCTACACCTTC. It translates to CASSQDPSPIYGYTF.

As concerns this clonotype: Germline is not matched at one junction end, which may reflect a read error. The V call is TRBV18, the J call TRBJ1-2; D not resolved. This CDR3 has 16 amino acids. The germline gives CDR1 KGHSH, CDR2 LQKENI. In DNA form, the CDR3 reads TGTGCCAGCTCGGTGAATGAAGGAGACGCTAACTATGACTACACCTTC. Residues: CASSVNEGDANYDYTF.

The gene calls are TRBV20-1 and TRBJ2-7, with 7 nucleotides matching TRBD1. CDR1 DFQATT and CDR2 SNEGSKA come from the germline V gene (reference sequence). The length of the CDR3 is 14 residues. With 5 bases clipped from V and 2 bases from J, the junction kept 9 bases outside the gene matches. The CDR3: CSAEPRQGAYEQYF. CDR3 nucleotides: TGCAGTGCTGAACCCAGACAGGGAGCCTACGAGCAGTACTTC.

The chain combines TRBV6-1 with TRBJ1-2; perhaps TRBD1 as D (5 bases). CDR3 length equals 18 residues. Between the trimmed V and J ends, which lost 5 bases and 3 bases, there was a span of 25 bases. Germline-derived CDR1 and CDR2 are MNHNS and SASEGT. The CDR3 DNA reads as TGTGCCAGCAGTATATTCCCGATGGGGAGGACAACCGACTATGGCTACACCTTC. Its translation is CASSIFPMGRTTDYGYTF.

The chain recombines TRBV9 with TRBJ2-5; TRBD2 matches 11 bases. The J call may be wrong; the DNA end is better matched by TRBJ2-1. Per germline, CDR1 SGDLS and CDR2 YYNGEE. This CDR3 spans 16 amino acids. CDR3 DNA sequence: TGTGCCAGCAGCCCGGATAGCGGGGGGGAATACAATGAGCAGTTCTTC. Its protein is CASSPDSGGEYNEQFF.

The chain combines TRBV12-5 with TRBJ2-1, with D perhaps matching TRBD1 or TRBD2 (5 bases each). Germline lookup yields CDR1 LGHNT and CDR2 FRNRAP. The CDR3 is 15 residues long. The V end lost 4 bases, the J end lost 2 bases, and 12 bases lay between the germline ends. The CDR3 sequence is CASGSGRGPYNEQFF. CDR3 nucleotides: TGTGCTAGTGGTTCGGGACGCGGCCCCTACAATGAGCAGTTCTTC.

The rearrangement links TRBV12-3 or TRBV12-4 to TRBJ2-2; 7 nucleotides agree with TRBD2. With 3 bases clipped from V and 0 bases from J, the junction kept 7 bases outside the gene matches. The CDR3 is 17 residues long. CDR3: CASSFPSGLANTGELFF. The CDR3 nucleotides read TGTGCCAGCAGTTTCCCTAGCGGTCTAGCGAACACCGGGGAGCTGTTTTTT.

Concerning this clonotype: At one of its ends the junction is not consistent with the germline gene, which may arise from a read error. J is TRBJ2-1 and V is TRBV2; 9 bases agree with TRBD2. Germline values: CDR1 SNHLY, CDR2 FYNNEI. This CDR3 spans 15 amino acids. This CDR3 reads CASSEAGTSYDEQFF. Written as DNA, the CDR3 is TGTGCCAGCAGTGAAGCTGGGACTAGCTACGATGAGCAGTTCTTC.

This clonotype was seen more than once but under ten times. V is TRBV3-1 and J is TRBJ1-4, with a tentative D call TRBD1 (5 bases). The V end lost 7 bases, the J end lost 5 bases, and 20 bases lay between the germline ends. From germline, CDR1 is LGHDT and CDR2 YNNKEL (reference sequence). The CDR3 length is 16 residues. The CDR3 nucleotides are TGTGCCAGCACCTCGGGACGCGGAGGAGGGAATGAAAAACTGTTTTTT. It codes for CASTSGRGGGNEKLFF.

The J gene is TRBJ2-5, the V gene TRBV29-1, with 7 bases fitting TRBD1. In germline, CDR1 is SQVTM, CDR2 ANQGSEA. The V and J ends lost 5 bases and 2 bases, in that order; junction bases with no gene match: 8. This CDR3 has 14 amino acids. CDR3 amino acids: CSVLPPTGQETQYF. The CDR3 nucleotides are TGCAGCGTTCTCCCTCCGACAGGGCAAGAGACCCAGTACTTC.

The genes are TRBV20-1 and TRBJ2-5; 7 bases match TRBD1. The J call is doubtful: the DNA matches TRBJ2-7 better. The CDR3 is made up of 13 amino acids. Germline lookup yields CDR1 DFQATT and CDR2 SNEGSKA (reference sequence). This chain's CDR3 is CSVRGTVSYEQYF. In DNA form, the CDR3 reads TGCAGTGTAAGAGGGACAGTCTCCTACGAGCAGTACTTC.

There are a few counts of this clonotype. The chain employs TRBV12-3 or TRBV12-4 and TRBJ2-7; D not certain. The V and J ends lost 5 bases and 4 bases respectively, with 18 bases between them. The CDR3 extends over 15 amino acids. The CDR3 region is CASSPEAGARYEQYF. The CDR3 DNA is TGTGCCAGCAGTCCCGAAGCCGGAGCACGGTACGAGCAGTACTTC.

The CDR3 bases are TGTGCCAGCAGCCCCCTAGCGGGAGGGGGACTCGCCGGGGAGCTGTTTTTT. Translating gives CASSPLAGGGLAGELFF. The V and J genes are TRBV7-8 and TRBJ2-2; TRBD2 aligns across 12 bases. The V and J ends lost 5 bases and 6 bases, in that order; junction bases with no gene match: 10. CDR1 is SGHVS, CDR2 FQNEAQ, per germline. CDR3 length: 17 amino acids.

The CDR3 sequence is CASSELRLAGAETQYF. The CDR3 DNA follows: TGTGCCAGCAGTGAACTGAGACTAGCGGGGGCGGAGACCCAGTACTTC. V and J are TRBV2 and TRBJ2-5, with 12 bases aligning to TRBD2. With 2 bases clipped from V and 5 bases from J, the junction kept 6 bases outside the gene matches. Germline lookup yields CDR1 SNHLY and CDR2 FYNNEI. The CDR3 runs to 16 residues.

There are a few counts of this clonotype. Germline is not matched at one junction end, which may reflect a read error. This chain connects TRBV11-1 to TRBJ1-2, with D unresolved. The germline CDR1 and CDR2 sequences are SGHAT and FQDESV (reference sequence). The CDR3 is made up of 13 amino acids. CDR3 sequence: CASSFSPNYDYTF. The CDR3, as DNA: TGTGCCAGCAGCTTCTCCCCAAACTATGACTACACCTTC.

V is TRBV7-9 and J is TRBJ1-2; the D gene is possibly TRBD1 (6 bases). This CDR3 contains 13 residues. From germline, CDR1 is SEHNR and CDR2 FQNEAQ (reference sequence). V lost 3 bases to trimming and J lost 8 bases, with 13 bases between them. The CDR3: CASSFGGLQGYTF. DNA for the CDR3: TGTGCCAGCAGCTTTGGGGGGCTTCAAGGCTACACCTTC.

The rearrangement joins TRBV15 to TRBJ2-7, with 7 nucleotides matching TRBD2. After removal of 7 bases from V and 0 bases from J, the junction contained 6 bases not matched to a gene. Looked up from germline, CDR1 is LNHNV and CDR2 is YYDKDF (reference sequence). The CDR3 has 14 residues. The CDR3 DNA is TGTGCCACCATGGCTAGCGGCAGCTCCTACGAGCAGTACTTC. It codes for CATMASGSSYEQYF.

This clonotype was detected only a few times. The V and J genes are TRBV20-1 and TRBJ1-1, with 7 bases lining up with TRBD1. After removal of 1 base from V and 1 base from J, the junction contained 9 bases not matched to a gene. Germline V gene data show CDR1 as DFQATT and CDR2 as SNEGSKA (reference sequence). The CDR3 runs 16 residues. The CDR3 loop is CSARGTGGPGNTEAFF. DNA for the CDR3: TGCAGTGCTAGAGGGACAGGTGGTCCAGGGAACACTGAAGCTTTCTTT.

The chain joins TRBV4-2 to TRBJ2-1; 14 bases are a match to TRBD2. This CDR3 is built from 16 residues. With V trimmed by 4 bases and J by 7 bases, 6 bases remained unmatched. In germline, CDR1 is LGHNA, CDR2 YNFKEQ. The CDR3 coding sequence is TGTGCCAGCAGCCGCCAGACTAGCGGGAGGGCAAATGAGCAGTTCTTC. Its protein product is CASSRQTSGRANEQFF.

The rearrangement uses TRBV5-1 and TRBJ2-5, with D possibly TRBD2 on 5 matching bases. CDR1 is SGHRS, CDR2 YFSETQ, per germline. The ends were cut back, 0 bases at V and 5 bases at J, with 11 bases in the middle. The CDR3 length is 14 residues. The CDR3 loop reads CASSLGLYAETQYF. CDR3 DNA: TGCGCCAGCAGCTTGGGACTATATGCTGAGACCCAGTACTTC.

This clonotype was observed a few times. The chain is built from TRBV6-5 and TRBJ2-5; 10 bases are a match to TRBD1. Near its end, the DNA agrees better with TRBJ2-7, so the J call may be wrong. The CDR3 length is 14 residues. Germline CDR1 is MNHEY and CDR2 is SVGAGI. CDR3 nucleotides: TGTGCCAGCAGTCAAACGACAGGGGGCGGCGAGCAGTACTTC. This encodes CASSQTTGGGEQYF.